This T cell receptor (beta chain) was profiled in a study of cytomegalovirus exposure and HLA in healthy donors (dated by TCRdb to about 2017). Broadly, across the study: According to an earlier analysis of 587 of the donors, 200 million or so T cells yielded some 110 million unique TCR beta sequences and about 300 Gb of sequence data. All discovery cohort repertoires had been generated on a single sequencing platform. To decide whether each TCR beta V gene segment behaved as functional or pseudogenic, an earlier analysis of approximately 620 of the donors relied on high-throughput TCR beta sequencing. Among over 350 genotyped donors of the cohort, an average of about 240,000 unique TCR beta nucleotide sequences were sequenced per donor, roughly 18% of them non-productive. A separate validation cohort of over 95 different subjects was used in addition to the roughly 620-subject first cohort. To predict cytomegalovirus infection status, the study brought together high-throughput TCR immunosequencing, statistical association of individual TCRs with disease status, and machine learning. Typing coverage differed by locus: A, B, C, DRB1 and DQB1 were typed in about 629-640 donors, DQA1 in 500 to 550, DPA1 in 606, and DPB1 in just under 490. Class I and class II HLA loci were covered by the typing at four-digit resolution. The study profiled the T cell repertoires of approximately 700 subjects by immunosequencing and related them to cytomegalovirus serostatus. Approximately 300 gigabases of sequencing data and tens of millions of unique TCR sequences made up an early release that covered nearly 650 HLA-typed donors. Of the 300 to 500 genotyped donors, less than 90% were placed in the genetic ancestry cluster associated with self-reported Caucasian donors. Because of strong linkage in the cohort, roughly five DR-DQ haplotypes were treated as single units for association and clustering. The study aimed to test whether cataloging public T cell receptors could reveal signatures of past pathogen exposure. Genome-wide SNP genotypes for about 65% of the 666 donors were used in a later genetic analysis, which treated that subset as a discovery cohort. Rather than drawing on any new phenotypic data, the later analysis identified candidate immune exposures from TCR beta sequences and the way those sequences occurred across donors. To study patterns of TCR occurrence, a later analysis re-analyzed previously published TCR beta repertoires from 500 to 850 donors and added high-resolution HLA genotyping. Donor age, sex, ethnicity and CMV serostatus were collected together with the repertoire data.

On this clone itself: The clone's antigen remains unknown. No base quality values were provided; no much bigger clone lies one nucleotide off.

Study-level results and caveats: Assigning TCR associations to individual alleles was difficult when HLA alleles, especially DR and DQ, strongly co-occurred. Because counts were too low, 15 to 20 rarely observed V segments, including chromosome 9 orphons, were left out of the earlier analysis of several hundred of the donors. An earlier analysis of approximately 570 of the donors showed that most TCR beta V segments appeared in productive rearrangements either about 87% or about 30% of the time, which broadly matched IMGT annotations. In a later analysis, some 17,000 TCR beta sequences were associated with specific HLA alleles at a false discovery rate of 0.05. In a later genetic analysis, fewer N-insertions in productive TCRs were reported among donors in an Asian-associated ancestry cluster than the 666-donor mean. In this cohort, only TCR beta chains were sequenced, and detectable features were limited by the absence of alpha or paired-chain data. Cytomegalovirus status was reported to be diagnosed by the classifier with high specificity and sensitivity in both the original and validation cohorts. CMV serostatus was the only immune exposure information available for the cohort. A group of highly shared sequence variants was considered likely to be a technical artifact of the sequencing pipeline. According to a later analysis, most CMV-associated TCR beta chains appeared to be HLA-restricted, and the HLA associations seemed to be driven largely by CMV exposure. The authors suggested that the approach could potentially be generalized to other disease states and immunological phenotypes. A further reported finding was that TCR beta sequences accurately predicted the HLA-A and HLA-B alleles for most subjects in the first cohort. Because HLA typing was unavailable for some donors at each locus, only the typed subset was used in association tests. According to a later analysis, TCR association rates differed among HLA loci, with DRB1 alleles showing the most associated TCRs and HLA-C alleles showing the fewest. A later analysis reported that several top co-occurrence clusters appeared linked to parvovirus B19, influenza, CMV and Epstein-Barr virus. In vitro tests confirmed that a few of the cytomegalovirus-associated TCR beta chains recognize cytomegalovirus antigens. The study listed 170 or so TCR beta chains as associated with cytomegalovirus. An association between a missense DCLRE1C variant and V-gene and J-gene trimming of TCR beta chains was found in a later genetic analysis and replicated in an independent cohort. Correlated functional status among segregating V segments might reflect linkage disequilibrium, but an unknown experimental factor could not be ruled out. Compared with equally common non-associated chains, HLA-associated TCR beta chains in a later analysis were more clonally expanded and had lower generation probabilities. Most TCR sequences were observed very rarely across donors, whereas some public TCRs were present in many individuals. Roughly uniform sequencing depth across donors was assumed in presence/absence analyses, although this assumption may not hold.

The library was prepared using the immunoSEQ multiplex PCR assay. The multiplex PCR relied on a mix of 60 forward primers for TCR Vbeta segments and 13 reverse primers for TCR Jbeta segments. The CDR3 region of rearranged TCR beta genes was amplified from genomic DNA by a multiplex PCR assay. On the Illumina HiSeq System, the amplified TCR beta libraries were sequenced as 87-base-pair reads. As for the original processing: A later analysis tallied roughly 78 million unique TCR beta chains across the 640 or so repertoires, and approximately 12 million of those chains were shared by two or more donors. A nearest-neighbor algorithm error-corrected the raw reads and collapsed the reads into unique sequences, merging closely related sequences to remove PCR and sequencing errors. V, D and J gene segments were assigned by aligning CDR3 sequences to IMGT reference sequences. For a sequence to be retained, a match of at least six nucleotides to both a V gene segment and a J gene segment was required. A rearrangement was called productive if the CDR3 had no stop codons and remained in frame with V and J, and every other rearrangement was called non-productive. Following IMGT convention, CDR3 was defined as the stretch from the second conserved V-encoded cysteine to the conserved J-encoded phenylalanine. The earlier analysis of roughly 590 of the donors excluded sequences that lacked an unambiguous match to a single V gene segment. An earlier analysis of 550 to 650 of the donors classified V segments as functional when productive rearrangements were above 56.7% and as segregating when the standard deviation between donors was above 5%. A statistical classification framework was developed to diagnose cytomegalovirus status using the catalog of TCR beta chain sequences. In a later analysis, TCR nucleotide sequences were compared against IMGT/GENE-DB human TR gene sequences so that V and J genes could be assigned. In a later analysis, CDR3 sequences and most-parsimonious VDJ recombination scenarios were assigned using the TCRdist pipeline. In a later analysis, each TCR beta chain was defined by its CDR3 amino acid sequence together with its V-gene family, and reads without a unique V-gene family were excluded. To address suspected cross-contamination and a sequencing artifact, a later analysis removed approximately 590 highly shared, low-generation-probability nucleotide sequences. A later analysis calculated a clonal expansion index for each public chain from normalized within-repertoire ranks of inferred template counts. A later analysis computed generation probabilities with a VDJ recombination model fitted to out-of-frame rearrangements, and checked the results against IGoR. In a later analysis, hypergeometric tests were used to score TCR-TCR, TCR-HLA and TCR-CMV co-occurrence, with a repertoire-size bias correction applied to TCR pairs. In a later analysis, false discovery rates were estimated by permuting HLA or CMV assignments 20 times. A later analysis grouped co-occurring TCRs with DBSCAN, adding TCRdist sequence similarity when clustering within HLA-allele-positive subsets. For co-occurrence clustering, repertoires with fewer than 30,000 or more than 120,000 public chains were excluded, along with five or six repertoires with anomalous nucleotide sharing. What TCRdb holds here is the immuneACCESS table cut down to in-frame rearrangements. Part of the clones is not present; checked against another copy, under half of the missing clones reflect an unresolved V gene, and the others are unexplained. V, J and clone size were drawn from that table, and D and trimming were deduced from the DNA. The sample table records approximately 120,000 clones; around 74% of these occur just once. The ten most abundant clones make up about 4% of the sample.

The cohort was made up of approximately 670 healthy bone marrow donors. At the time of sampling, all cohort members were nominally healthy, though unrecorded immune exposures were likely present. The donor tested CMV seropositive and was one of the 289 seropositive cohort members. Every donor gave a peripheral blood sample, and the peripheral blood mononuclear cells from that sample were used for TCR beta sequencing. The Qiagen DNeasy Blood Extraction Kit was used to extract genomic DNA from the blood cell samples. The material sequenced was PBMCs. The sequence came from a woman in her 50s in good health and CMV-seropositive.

The bases are TGCGCCAGCAGCCAAGATTTAGCGGGGCCGTCCTACAATGAGCAGTTCTTC. Its protein is CASSQDLAGPSYNEQFF. The rearrangement combines TRBV4-3 with TRBJ2-1; TRBD2 lines up with 8 middle nucleotides. Based on the germline V gene, the CDR1 and CDR2 sequences are LGHNA and YSLEER. Trimming leaves V shorter by 0 bases and J shorter by 1 base, with the junction holding 5 bases beyond the gene matches. Measured from the cysteine to the phenylalanine, the CDR3 is 17 residues long. Only the CDR3 portion is preserved as DNA: 51 bases, with reading frame beginning at the first base.